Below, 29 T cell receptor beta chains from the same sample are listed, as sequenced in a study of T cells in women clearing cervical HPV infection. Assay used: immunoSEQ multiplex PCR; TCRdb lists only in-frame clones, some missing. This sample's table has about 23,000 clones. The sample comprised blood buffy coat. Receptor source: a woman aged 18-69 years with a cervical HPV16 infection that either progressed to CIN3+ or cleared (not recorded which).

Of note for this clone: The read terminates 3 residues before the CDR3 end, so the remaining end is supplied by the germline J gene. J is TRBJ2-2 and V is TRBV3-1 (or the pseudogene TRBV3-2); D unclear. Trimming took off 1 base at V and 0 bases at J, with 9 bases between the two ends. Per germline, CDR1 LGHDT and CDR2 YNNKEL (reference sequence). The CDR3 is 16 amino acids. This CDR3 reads CASSQGVDTNTGELFF. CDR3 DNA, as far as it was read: TGTGCCAGCAGCCAAGGAGTAGATACGAACACCGGGGAG.

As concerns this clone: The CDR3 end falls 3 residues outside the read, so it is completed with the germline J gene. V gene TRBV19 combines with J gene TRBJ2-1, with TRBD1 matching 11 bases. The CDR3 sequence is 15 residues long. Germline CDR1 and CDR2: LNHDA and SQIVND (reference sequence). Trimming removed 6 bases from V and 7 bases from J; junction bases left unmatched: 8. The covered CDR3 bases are TGTGCCAGTAGCCTAGGGACAGGGGGGGAGAATGAG. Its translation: CASSLGTGGENE. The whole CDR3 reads CASSLGTGGENEQFF.

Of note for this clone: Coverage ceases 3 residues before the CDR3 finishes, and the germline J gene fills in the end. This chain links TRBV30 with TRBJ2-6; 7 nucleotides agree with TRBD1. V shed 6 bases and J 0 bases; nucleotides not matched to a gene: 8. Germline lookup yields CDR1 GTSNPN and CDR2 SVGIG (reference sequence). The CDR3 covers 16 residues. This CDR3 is CACPTGLHSGANVLTF. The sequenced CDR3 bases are TGTGCCTGCCCGACAGGGCTTCACTCTGGGGCCAACGTC.

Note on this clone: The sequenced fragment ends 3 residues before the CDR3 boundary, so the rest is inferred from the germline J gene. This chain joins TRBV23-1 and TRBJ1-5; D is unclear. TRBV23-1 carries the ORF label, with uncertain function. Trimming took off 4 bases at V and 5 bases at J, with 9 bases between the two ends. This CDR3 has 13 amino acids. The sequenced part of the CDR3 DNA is TGCGCCAGCAGTCCTAAGGGTCATCAGCCC. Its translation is CASSPKGHQP. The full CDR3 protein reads CASSPKGHQPQHF.

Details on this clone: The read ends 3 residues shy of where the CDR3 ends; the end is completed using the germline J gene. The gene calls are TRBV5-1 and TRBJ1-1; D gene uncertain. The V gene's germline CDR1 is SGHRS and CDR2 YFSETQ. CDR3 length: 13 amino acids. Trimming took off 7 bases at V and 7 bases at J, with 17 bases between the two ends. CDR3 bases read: TGCGCCAGCGAGGGTGAGGGTCAATATGAA. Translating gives CASEGEGQYE. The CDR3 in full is CASEGEGQYEAFF.

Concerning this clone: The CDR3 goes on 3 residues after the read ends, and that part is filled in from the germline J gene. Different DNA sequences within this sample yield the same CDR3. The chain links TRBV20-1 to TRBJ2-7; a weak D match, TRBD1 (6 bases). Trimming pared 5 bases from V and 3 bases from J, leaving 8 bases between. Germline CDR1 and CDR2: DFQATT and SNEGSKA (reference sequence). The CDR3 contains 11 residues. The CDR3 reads CSAQTGYEQYF. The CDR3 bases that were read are TGCAGTGCTCAGACAGGCTACGAG.

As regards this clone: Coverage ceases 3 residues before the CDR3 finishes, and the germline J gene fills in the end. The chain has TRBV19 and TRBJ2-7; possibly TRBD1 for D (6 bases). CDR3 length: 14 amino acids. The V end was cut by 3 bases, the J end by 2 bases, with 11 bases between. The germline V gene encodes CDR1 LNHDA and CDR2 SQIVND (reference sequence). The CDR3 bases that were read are TGTGCCAGTAGTATTAAAGGGGACACCTACGAG. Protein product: CASSIKGDTYE. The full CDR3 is CASSIKGDTYEQYF.

CDR3 region: CASSERVEEKLFF. The part of the CDR3 DNA that was read is TGTGCCAGCAGTGAAAGGGTAGAAGAAAAG. This chain connects TRBV2 to TRBJ2-2, with D hard to call. The CDR3 goes on 3 residues after the read ends, and that part is filled in from the germline J gene. This CDR3 is built from 13 residues. Germline V gene data show CDR1 as SNHLY and CDR2 as FYNNEI.

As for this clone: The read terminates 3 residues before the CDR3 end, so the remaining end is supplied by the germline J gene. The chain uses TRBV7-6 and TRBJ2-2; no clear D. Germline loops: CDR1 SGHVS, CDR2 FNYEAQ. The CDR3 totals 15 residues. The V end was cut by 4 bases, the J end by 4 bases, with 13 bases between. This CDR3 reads CASSSWRLGTGELFF. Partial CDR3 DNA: TGTGCCAGCAGCTCTTGGCGGCTGGGCACCGGGGAG. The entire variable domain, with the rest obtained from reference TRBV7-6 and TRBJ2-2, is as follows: GAGVSQSPRYKVTKRGQDVALRCDPISGHVSLYWYRQALGQGPEFLTYFNYEAQQDKSGLPNDRFSAERPEGSISTLTIQRTEQRDSAMYRCASSSWRLGTGELFFGEGSRLTVL.

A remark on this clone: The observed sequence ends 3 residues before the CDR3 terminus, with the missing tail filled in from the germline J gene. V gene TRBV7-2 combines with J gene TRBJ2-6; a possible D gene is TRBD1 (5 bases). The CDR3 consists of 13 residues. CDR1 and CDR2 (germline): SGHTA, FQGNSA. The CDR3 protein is CASSLVGTGLLTF. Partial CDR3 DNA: TGTGCCAGCAGCCTGGTTGGTACAGGCCTC.

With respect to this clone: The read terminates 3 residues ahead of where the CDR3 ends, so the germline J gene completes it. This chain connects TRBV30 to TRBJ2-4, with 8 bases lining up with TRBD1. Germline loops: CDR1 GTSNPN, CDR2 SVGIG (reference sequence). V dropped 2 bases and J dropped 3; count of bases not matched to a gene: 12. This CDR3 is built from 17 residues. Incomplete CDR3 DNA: TGTGCCTGGAGTCCTTGGACAGGGATTGATGGCAAAAACATT. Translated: CAWSPWTGIDGKNI. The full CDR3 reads CAWSPWTGIDGKNIQYF.

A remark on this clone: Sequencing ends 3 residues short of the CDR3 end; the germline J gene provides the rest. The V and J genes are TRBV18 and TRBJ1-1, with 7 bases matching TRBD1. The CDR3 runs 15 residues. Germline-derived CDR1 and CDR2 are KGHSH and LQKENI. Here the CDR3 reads CASSAFGTEKETAFF. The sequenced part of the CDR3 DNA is TGTGCCAGCTCCGCCTTCGGGACAGAGAAAGAGACC. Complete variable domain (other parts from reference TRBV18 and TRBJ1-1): NAGVMQNPRHLVRRRGQEARLRCSPMKGHSHVYWYRQLPEEGLKFMVYLQKENIIDESGMPKERFSAEFPKEGPSILRIQQVVRGDSAAYFCASSAFGTEKETAFFGQGTRLTVV.

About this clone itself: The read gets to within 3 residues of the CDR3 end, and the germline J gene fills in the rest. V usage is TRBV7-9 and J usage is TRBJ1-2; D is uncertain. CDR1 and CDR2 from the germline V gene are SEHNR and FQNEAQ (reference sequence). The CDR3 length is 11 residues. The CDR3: CASSNSYDYTF. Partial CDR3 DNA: TGTGCCAGCAGCAACAGCTACGAC.

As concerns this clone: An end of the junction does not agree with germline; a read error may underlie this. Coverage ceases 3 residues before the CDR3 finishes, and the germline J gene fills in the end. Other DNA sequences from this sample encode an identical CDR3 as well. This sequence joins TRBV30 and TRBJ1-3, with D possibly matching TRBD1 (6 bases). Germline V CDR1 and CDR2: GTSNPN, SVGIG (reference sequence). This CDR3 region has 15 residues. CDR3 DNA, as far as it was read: TGTGCCTGGAGTGTAAGTGGGGGCTCTGGAAACACT. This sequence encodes CAWSVSGGSGNT. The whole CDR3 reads CAWSVSGGSGNTIYF.

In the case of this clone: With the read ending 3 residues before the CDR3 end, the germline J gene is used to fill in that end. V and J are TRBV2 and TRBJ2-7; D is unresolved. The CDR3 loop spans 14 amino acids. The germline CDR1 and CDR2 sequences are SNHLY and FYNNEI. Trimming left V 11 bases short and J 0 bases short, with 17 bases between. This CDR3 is CASRLVLSSYEQYF. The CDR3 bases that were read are TGTGCCTCCCGGTTAGTCCTAAGCTCCTACGAG.

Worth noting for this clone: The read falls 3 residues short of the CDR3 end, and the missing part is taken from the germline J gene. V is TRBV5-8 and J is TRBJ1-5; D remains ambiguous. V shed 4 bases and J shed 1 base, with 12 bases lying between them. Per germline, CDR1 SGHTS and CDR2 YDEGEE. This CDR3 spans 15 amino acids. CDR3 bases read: TGTGCCAGCAGCCTCGAGGGTAACAGCAATCAGCCC. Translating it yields CASSLEGNSNQP. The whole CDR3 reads CASSLEGNSNQPQHF.

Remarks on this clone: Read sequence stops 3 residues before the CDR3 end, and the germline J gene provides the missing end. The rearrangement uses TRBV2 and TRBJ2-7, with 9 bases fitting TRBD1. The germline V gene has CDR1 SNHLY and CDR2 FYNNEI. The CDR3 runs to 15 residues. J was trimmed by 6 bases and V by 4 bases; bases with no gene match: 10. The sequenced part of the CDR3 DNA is TGTGCCAGCAGTGTTCAGGGGACAGGGACTTCCGAG. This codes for CASSVQGTGTSE. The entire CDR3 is CASSVQGTGTSEQYF.

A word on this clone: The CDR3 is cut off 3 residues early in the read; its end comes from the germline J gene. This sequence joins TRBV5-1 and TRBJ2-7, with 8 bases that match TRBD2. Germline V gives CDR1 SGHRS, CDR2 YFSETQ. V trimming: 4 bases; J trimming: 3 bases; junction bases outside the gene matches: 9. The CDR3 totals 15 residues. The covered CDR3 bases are TGCGCCAGCAGCGATACCGGGACTAGTGTCTACGAG. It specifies CASSDTGTSVYE. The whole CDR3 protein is CASSDTGTSVYEQYF. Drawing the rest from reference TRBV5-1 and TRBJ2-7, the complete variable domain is KAGVTQTPRYLIKTRGQQVTLSCSPISGHRSVSWYQQTPGQGLQFLFEYFSETQRNKGNFPGRFSGRQFSNSRSEMNVSTLELGDSALYLCASSDTGTSVYEQYFGPGTRLTVT.

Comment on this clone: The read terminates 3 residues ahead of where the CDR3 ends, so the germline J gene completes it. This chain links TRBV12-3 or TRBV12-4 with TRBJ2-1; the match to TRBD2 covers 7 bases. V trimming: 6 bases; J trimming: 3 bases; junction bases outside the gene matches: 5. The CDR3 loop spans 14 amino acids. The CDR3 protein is CASRGGSSYNEQFF. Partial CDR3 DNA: TGTGCCAGCAGGGGCGGGAGCAGCTACAATGAG.

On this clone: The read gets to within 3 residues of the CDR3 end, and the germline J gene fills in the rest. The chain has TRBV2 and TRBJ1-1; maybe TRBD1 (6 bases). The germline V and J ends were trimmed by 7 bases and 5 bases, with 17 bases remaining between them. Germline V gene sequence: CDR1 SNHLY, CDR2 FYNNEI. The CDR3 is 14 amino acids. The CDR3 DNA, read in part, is TGTGCCAGCAAATTAACAGGGTATCGGACTGAA. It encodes CASKLTGYRTE. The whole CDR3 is CASKLTGYRTEAFF.

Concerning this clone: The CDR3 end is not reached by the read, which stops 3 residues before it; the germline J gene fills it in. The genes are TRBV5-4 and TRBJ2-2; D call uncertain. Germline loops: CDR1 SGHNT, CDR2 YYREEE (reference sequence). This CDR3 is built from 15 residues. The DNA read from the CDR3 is TGTGCCAGCAGCTTGGAGAGCTCCTATAATTCACCG. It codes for CASSLESSYNSP. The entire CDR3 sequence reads CASSLESSYNSPLFF. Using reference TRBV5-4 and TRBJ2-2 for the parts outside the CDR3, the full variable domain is ETGVTQSPTHLIKTRGQQVTLRCSSQSGHNTVSWYQQALGQGPQFIFQYYREEENGRGNFPPRFSGLQFPNYSSELNVNALELDDSALYLCASSLESSYNSPLFFGEGSRLTVL.

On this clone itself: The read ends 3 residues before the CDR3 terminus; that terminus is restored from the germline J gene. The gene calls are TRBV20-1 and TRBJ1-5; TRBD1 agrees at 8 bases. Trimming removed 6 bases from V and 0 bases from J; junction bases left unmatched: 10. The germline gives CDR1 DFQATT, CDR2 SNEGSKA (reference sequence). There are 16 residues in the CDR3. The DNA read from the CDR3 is TGCAGTGCAACCTCAGGGGGCGCGGATAGCAATCAGCCC. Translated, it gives CSATSGGADSNQP. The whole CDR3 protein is CSATSGGADSNQPQHF.

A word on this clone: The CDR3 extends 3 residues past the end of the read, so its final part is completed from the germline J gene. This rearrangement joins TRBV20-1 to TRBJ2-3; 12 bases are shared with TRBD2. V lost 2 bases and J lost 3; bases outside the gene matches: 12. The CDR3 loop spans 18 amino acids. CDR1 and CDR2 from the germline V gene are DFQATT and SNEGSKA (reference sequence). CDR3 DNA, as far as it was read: TGCAGTGCTAGACCCCCTAGCGGGAGGGCCCTTTTGACAGATACG. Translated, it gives CSARPPSGRALLTDT. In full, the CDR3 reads CSARPPSGRALLTDTQYF.

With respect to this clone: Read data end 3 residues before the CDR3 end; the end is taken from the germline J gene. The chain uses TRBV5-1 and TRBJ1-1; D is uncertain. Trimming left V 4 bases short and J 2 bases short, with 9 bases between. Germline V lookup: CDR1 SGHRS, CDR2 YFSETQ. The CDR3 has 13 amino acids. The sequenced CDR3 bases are TGCGCCAGCAGCCTAGAAATCAACACTGAA. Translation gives CASSLEINTE. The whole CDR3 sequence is CASSLEINTEAFF.

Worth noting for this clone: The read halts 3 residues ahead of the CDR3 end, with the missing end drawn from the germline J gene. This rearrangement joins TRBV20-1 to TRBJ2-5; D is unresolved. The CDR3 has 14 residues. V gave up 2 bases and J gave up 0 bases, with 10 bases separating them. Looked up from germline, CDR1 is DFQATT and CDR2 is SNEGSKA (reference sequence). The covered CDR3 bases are TGCAGTGCTAGAAGAGGTGCTCACCAAGAGACC. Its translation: CSARRGAHQET. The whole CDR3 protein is CSARRGAHQETQYF.

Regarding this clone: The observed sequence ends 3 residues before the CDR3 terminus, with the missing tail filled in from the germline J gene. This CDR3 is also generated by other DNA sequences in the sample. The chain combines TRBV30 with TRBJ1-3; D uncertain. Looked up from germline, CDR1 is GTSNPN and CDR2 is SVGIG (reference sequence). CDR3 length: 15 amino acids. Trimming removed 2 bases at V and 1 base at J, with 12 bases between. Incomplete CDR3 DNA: TGTGCCTGGAGTAGATTAAGGGCTTCTGGAAACACC. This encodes CAWSRLRASGNT. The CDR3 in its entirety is CAWSRLRASGNTIYF.

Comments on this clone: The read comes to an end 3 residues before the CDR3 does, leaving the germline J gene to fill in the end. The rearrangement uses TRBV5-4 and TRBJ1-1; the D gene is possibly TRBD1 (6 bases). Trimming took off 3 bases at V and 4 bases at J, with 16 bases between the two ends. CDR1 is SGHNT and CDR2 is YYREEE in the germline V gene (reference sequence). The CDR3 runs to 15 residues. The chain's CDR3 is CASSWGGGGGTEAFF. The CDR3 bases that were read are TGTGCCAGCAGCTGGGGTGGGGGGGGCGGCACTGAA.

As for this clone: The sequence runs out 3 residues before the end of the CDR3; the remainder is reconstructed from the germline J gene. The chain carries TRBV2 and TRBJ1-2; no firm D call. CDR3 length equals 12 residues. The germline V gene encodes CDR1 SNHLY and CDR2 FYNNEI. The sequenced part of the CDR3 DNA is TGTGCCAGCGTCAAGATGTCGGGCGGG. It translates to CASVKMSGG. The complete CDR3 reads CASVKMSGGYTF. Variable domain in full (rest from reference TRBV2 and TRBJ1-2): EPEVTQTPSHQVTQMGQEVILRCVPISNHLYFYWYRQILGQKVEFLVSFYNNEISEKSEIFDDQFSVERPDGSNFTLKIRSTKLEDSAMYFCASVKMSGGYTFGSGTRLTVV.

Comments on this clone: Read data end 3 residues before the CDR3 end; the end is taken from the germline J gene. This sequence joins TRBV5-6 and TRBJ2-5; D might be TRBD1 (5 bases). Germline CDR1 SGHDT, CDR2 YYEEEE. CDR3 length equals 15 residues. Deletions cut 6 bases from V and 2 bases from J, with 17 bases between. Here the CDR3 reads CASTLQGAAQETQYF. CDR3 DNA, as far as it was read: TGTGCCAGCACCCTCCAAGGGGCAGCGCAAGAGACC. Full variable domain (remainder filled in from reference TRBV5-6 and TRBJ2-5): DAGVTQSPTHLIKTRGQQVTLRCSPKSGHDTVSWYQQALGQGPQFIFQYYEEEERQRGNFPDRFSGHQFPNYSSELNVNALLLGDSALYLCASTLQGAAQETQYFGPGTRLLVL.